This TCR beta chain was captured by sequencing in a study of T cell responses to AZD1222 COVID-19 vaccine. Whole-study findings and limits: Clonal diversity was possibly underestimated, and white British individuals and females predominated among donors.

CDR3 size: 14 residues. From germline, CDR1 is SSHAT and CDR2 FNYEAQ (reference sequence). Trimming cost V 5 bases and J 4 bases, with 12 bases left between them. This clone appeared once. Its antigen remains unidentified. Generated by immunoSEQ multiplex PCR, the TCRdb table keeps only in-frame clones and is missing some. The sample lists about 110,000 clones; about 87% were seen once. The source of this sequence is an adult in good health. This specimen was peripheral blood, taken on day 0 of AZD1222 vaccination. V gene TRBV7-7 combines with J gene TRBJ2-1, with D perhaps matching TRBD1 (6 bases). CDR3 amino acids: CASSRNGQYNEQFF. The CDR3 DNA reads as TGTGCCAGCAGCCGTAACGGACAGTACAATGAGCAGTTCTTC.